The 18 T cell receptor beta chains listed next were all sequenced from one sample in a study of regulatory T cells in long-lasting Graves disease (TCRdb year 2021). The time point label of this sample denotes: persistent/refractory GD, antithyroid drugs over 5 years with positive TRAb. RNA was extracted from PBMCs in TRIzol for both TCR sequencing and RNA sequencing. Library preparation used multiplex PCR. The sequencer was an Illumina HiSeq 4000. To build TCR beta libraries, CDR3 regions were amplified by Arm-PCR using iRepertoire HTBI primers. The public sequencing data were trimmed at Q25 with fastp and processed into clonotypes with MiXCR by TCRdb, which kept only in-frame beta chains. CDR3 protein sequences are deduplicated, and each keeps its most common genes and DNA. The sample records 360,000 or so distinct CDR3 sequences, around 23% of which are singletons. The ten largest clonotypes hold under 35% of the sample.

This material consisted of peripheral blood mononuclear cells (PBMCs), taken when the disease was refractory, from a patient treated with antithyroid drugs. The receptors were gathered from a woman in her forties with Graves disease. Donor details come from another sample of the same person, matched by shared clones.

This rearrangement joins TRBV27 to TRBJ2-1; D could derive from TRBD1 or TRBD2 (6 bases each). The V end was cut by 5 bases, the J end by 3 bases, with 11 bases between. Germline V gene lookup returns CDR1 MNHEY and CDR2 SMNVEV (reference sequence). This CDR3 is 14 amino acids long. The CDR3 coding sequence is TGTGCCAGCAGTCACGGGGGCTTCTACAATGAGCAGTTCTTC. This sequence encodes CASSHGGFYNEQFF.

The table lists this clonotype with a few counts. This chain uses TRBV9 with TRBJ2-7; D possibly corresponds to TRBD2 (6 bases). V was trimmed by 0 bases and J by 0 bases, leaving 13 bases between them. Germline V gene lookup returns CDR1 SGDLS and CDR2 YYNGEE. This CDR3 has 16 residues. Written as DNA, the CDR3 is TGTGCCAGCAGCGTAGCCCGAGACGGGAGCTCCTACGAGCAGTACTTC. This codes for CASSVARDGSSYEQYF.

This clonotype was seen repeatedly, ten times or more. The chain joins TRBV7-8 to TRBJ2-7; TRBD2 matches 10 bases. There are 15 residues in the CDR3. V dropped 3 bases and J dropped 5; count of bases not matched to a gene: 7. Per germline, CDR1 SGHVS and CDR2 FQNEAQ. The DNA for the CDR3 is TGTGCCAGCAGCTTGGGGACTAGCGCTGCCAACGAGCAGTACTTC. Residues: CASSLGTSAANEQYF. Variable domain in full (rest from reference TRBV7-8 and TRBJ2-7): GAGVSQSPRYKVAKRGQDVALRCDPISGHVSLFWYQQALGQGPEFLTYFQNEAQLDKSGLPSDRFFAERPEGSVSTLKIQRTQQEDSAVYLCASSLGTSAANEQYFGPGTRLTVT.

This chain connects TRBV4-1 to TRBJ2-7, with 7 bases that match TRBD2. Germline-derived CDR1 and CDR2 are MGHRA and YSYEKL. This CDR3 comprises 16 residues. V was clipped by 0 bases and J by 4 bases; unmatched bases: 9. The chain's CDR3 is CASSQDLGLPIYEQYF. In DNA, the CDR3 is TGCGCCAGCAGCCAAGATCTGGGACTACCCATATACGAGCAGTACTTC.

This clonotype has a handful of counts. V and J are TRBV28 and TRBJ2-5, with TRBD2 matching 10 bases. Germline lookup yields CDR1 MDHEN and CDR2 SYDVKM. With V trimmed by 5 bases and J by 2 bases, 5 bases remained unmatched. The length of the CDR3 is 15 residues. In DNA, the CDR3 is TGTGCCAGCAGTCCCCCGGGACTAGCGCAAGAGACCCAGTACTTC. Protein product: CASSPPGLAQETQYF.

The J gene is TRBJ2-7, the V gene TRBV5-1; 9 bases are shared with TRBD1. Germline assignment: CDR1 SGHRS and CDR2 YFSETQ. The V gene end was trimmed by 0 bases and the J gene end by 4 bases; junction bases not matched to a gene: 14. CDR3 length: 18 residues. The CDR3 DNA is TGCGCCAGCAGCTTGGCCGCGCCGACAGGGGGACCATTATACGAGCAGTACTTC. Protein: CASSLAAPTGGPLYEQYF. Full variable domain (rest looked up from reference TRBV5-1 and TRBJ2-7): KAGVTQTPRYLIKTRGQQVTLSCSPISGHRSVSWYQQTPGQGLQFLFEYFSETQRNKGNFPGRFSGRQFSNSRSEMNVSTLELGDSALYLCASSLAAPTGGPLYEQYFGPGTRLTVT.

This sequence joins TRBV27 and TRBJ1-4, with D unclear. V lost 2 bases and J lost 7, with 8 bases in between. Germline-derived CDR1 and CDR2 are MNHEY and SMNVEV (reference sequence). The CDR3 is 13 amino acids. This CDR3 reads CASSLAGTEKLFF. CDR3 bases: TGTGCCAGCAGTTTAGCCGGAACTGAAAAACTGTTTTTT. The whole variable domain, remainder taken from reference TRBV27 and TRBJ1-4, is EAQVTQNPRYLITVTGKKLTVTCSQNMNHEYMSWYRQDPGLGLRQIYYSMNVEVTDKGDVPEGYKVSRKEKRNFPLILESPSPNQTSLYFCASSLAGTEKLFFGSGTQLSVL.

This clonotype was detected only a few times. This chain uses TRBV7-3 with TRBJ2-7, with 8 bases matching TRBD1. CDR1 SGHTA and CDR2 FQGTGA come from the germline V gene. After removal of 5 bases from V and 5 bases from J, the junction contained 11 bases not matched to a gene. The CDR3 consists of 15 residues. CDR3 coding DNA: TGTGCCAGCAGCCCGCTTAGGACAGGGATGGACGAGCAGTACTTC. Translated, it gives CASSPLRTGMDEQYF.

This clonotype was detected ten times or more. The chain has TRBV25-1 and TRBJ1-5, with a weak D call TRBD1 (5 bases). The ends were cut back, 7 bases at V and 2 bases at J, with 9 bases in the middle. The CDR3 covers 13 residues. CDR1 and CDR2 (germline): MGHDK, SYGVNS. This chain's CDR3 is CASTGVGNQPQHF. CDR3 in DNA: TGTGCCAGCACGGGGGTTGGCAATCAGCCCCAGCATTTT.

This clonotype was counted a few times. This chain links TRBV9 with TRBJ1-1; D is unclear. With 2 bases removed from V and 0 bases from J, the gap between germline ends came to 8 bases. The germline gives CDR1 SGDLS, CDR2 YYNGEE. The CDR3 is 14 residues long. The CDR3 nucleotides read TGTGCCAGCAGCGTCCGGCCGCTGAACACTGAAGCTTTCTTT. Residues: CASSVRPLNTEAFF.

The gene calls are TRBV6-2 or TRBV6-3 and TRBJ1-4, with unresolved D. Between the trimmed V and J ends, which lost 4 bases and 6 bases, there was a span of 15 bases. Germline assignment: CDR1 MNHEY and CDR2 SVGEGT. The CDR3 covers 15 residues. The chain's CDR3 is CASSSSGFSYEKLFF. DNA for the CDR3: TGTGCCAGCAGTTCTAGTGGATTTAGTTATGAAAAACTGTTTTTT.

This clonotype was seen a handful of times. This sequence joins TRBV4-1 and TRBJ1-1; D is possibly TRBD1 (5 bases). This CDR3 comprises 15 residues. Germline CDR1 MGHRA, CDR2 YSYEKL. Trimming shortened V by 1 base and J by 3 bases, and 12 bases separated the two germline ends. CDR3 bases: TGCGCCAGCAGCCAAGCATGGGACGGTGACACTGAAGCTTTCTTT. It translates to CASSQAWDGDTEAFF.

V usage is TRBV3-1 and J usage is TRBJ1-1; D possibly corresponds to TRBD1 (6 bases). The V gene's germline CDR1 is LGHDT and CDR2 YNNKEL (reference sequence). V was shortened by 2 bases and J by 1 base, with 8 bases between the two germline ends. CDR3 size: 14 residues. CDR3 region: CASSQLGGNTEAFF. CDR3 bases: TGTGCCAGCAGCCAATTAGGGGGGAACACTGAAGCTTTCTTT. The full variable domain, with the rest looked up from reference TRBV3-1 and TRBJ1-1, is DTAVSQTPKYLVTQMGNDKSIKCEQNLGHDTMYWYKQDSKKFLKIMFSYNNKELIINETVPNRFSPKSPDKAHLNLHINSLELGDSAVYFCASSQLGGNTEAFFGQGTRLTVV.

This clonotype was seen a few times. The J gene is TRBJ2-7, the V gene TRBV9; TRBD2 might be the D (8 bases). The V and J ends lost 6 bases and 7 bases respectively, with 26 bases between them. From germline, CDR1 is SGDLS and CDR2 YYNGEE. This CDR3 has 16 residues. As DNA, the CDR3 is TGTGCCAGCACCCCAGGGGGTCAGAGCGGGAGAAATGAGCAGTACTTC. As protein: CASTPGGQSGRNEQYF.

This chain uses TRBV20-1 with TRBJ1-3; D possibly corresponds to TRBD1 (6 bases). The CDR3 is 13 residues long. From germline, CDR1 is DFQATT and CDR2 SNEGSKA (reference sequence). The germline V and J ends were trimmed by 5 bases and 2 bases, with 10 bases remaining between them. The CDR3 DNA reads TGCAGTGCTCTTGAGGGGGCTGGAAACACCATATATTTT. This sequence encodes CSALEGAGNTIYF.

The DNA of the CDR3 is TGTGCCAGCAGCCTGAAGGGGTTCACTGAAGCTTTCTTT. Its translation is CASSLKGFTEAFF. The gene calls are TRBV14 and TRBJ1-1, with TRBD1 as a possible D gene (5 bases). Germline V lookup: CDR1 SGHDN, CDR2 FVKESK. Trimming took off 4 bases at V and 4 bases at J, with 10 bases between the two ends. The CDR3 is 13 amino acids. The whole variable domain, remainder taken from reference TRBV14 and TRBJ1-1, is EAGVTQFPSHSVIEKGQTVTLRCDPISGHDNLYWYRRVMGKEIKFLLHFVKESKQDESGMPNNRFLAERTGGTYSTLKVQPAELEDSGVYFCASSLKGFTEAFFGQGTRLTVV.

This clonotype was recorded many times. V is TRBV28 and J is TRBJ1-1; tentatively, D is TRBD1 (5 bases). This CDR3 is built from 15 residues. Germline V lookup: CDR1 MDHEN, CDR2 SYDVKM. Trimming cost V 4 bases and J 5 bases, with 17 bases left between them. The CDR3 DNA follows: TGTGCCAGCAGTTCTGTTGGGACCTTGGAGACTGAAGCTTTCTTT. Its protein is CASSSVGTLETEAFF.

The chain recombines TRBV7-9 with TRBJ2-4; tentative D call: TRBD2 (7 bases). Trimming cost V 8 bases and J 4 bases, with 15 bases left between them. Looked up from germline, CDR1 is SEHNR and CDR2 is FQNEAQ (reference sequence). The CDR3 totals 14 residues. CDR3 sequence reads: CASEQGGDKNIQYF. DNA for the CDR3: TGTGCCAGCGAACAAGGGGGGGATAAAAACATTCAGTACTTC.